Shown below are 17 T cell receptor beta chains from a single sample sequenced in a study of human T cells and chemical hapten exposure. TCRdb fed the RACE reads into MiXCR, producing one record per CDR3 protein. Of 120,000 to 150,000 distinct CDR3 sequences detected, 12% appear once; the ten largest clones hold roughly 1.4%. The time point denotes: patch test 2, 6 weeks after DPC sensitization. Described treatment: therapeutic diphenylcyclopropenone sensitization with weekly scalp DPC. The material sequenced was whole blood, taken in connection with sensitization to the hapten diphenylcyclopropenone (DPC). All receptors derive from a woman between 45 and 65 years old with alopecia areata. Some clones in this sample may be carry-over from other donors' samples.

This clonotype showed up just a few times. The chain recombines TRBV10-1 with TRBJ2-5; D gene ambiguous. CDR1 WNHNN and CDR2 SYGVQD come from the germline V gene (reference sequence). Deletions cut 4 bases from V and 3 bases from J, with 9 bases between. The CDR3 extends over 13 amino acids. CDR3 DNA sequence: TGCGCCAGCAGTGGGGCAGGAAAAGAGACCCAGTACTTC. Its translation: CASSGAGKETQYF.

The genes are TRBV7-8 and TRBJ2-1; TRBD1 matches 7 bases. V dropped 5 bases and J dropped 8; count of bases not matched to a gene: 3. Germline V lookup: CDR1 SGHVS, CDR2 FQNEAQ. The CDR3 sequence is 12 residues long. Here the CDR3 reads CASSMTGYEQFF. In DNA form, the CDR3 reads TGTGCCAGCAGCATGACAGGGTATGAGCAGTTCTTC.

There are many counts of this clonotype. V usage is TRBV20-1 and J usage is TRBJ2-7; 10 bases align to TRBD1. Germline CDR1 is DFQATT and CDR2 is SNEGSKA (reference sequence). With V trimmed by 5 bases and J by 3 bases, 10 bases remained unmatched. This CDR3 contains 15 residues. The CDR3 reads CSAPLRTGGRYEQYF. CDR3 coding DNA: TGCAGTGCTCCTCTCCGGACAGGGGGACGCTACGAGCAGTACTTC.

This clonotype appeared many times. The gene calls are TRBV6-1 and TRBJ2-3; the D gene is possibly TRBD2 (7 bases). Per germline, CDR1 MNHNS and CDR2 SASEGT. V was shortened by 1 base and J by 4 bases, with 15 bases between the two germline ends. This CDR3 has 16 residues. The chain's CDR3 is CASSEGIEGGSDTQYF. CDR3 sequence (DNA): TGTGCCAGCAGTGAAGGGATCGAGGGGGGGTCAGATACGCAGTATTTT.

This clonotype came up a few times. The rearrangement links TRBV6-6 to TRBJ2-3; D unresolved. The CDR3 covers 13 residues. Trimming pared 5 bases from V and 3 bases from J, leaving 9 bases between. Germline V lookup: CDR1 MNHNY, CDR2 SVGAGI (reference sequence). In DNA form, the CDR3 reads TGTGCCAGCAGTGCCGACTGGACAGATACGCAGTATTTT. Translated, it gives CASSADWTDTQYF.

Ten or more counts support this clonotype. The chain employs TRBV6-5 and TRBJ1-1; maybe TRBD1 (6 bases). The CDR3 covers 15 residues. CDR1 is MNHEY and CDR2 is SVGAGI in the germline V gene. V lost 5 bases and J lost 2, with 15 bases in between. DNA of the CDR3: TGTGCCAGCAGTCGGGCTGGACAGCCCAACACTGAAGCTTTCTTT. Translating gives CASSRAGQPNTEAFF.

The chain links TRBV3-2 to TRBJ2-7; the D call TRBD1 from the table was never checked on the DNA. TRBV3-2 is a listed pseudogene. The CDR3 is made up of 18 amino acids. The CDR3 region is CASSPRLEGGTQSYEQYF. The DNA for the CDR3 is TGTGCCAGCAGTCCTCGGCTGGAGGGGGGAACCCAGTCCTACGAGCAGTACTTC.

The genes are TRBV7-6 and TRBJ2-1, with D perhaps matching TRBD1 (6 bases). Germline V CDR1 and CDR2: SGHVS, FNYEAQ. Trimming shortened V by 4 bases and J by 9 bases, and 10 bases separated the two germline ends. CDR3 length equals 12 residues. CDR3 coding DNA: TGTGCCAGCAGCTCCAGGGGTCGTGAGCAGTTCTTC. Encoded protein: CASSSRGREQFF.

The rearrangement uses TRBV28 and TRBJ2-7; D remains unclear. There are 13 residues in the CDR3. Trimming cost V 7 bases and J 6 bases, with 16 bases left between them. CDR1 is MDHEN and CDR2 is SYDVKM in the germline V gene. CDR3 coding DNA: TGTGCCAGCACCCCAGATGGGGTTACCGAGCAGTACTTC. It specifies CASTPDGVTEQYF.

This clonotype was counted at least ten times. The CDR3 DNA reads TGTGCCAGCAGCGGCAGGGGGCAAGAGACCCAGTACTTC. Its translation is CASSGRGQETQYF. The chain uses TRBV5-4 and TRBJ2-5; 7 positions match TRBD1. This CDR3 spans 13 amino acids. The germline V gene has CDR1 SGHNT and CDR2 YYREEE (reference sequence). Unmatched junction bases numbered 2, after V lost 4 bases and J lost 2 bases.

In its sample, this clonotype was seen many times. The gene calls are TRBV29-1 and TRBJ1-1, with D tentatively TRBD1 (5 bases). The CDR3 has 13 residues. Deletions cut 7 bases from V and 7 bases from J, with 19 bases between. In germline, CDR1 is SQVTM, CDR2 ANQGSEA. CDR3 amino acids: CSGVWGTALEAFF. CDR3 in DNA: TGCAGCGGCGTGTGGGGGACGGCCCTTGAAGCTTTCTTT.

CDR3 bases: TGCGCCAGCAGCTTCATCCCGGGACAGGCAACTAGCACAGATACGCAGTATTTT. Translating gives CASSFIPGQATSTDTQYF. V gene TRBV5-1 combines with J gene TRBJ2-3; TRBD1 matches 8 bases. The CDR3 covers 18 residues. CDR1 is SGHRS and CDR2 is YFSETQ in the germline V gene. V was clipped by 2 bases and J by 0 bases; unmatched bases: 11.

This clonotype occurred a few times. The CDR3 sequence is CASSASGKPYEQYF. CDR3 in DNA: TGTGCCAGCAGTGCCTCAGGAAAACCCTACGAGCAGTACTTC. The rearrangement links TRBV27 to TRBJ2-7; the D is unclear. The germline V gene has CDR1 MNHEY and CDR2 SMNVEV (reference sequence). CDR3 length equals 14 residues. The V end lost 5 bases, the J end lost 2 bases, and 13 bases lay between the germline ends.

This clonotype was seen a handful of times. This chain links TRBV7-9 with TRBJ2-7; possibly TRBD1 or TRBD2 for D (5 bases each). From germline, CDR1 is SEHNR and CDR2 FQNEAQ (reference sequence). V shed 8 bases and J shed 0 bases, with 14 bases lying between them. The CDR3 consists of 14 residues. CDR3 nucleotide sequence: TGTGCCAGCGGACACACCGGGGTCTCCTACGAGCAGTACTTC. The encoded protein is CASGHTGVSYEQYF.

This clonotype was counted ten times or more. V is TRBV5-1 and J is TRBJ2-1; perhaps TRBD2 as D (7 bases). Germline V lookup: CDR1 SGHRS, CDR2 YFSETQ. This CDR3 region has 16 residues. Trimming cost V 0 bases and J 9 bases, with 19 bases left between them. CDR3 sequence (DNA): TGCGCCAGCAGCTTGGGGGCCACCGACCGGGGGGCTGAGCAGTTCTTC. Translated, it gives CASSLGATDRGAEQFF. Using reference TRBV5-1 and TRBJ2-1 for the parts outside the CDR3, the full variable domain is KAGVTQTPRYLIKTRGQQVTLSCSPISGHRSVSWYQQTPGQGLQFLFEYFSETQRNKGNFPGRFSGRQFSNSRSEMNVSTLELGDSALYLCASSLGATDRGAEQFFGPGTRLTVL.

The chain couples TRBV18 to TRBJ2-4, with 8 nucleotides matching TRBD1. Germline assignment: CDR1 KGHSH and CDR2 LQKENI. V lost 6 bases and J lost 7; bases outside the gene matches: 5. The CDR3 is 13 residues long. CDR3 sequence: CASSSRDRNIQYF. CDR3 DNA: TGTGCCAGCTCGTCCCGGGACAGGAACATTCAGTACTTC.

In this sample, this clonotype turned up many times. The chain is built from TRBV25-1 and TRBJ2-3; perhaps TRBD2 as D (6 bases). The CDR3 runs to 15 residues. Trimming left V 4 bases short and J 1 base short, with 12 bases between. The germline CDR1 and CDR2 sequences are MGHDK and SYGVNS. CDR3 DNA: TGTGCCAGCAGTGCCCTTGGAGGGGGCACAGATACGCAGTATTTT. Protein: CASSALGGGTDTQYF. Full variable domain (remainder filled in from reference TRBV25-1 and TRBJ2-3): EADIYQTPRYLVIGTGKKITLECSQTMGHDKMYWYQQDPGMELHLIHYSYGVNSTEKGDLSSESTVSRIRTEHFPLTLESARPSHTSQYLCASSALGGGTDTQYFGPGTRLTVL.